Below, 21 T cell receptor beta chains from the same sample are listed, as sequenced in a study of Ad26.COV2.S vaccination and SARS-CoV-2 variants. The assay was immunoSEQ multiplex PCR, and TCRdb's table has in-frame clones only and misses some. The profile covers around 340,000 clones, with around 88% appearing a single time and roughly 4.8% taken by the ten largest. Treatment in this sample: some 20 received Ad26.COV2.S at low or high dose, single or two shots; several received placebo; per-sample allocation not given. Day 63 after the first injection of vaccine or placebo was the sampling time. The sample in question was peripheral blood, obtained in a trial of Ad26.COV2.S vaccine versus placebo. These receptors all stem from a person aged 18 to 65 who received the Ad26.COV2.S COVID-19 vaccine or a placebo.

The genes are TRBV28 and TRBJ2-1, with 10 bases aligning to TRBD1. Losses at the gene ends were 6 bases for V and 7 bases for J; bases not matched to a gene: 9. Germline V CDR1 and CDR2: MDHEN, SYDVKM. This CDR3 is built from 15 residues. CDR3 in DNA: TGTGCCAGCAGGCAGGGACAGGGGCTCCCGAATGAGCAGTTCTTC. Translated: CASRQGQGLPNEQFF.

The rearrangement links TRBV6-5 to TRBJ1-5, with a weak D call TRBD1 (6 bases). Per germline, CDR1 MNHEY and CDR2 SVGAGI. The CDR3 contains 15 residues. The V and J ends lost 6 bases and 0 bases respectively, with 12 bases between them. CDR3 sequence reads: CASRQTGYSNQPQHF. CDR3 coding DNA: TGTGCCAGCAGACAGACAGGCTATAGCAATCAGCCCCAGCATTTT.

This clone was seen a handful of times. CDR3 loop: CSAGEGGYGYTF. The CDR3 nucleotides read TGCAGCGCTGGTGAGGGTGGCTATGGCTACACCTTC. The V call is TRBV29-1, the J call TRBJ1-2, with no clear D. The CDR3 length is 12 residues. The germline CDR1 and CDR2 sequences are SQVTM and ANQGSEA. The V gene lost 7 bases and the J gene lost 4 bases, with 13 bases spanning the gap.

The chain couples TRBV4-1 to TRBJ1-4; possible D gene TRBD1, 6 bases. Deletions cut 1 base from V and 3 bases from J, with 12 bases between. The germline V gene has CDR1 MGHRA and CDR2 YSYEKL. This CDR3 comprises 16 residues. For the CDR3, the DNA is TGCGCCAGCAGCCAAGCGGAGGGGGTTGCTAATGAAAAACTGTTTTTT. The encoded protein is CASSQAEGVANEKLFF.

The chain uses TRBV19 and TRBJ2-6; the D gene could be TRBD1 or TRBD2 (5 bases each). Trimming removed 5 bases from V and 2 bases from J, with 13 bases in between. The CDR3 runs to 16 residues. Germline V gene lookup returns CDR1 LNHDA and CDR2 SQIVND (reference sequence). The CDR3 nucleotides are TGTGCCAGTAGTCGAGGGCAGGGAGCTGGGGCCAACGTCCTGACTTTC. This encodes CASSRGQGAGANVLTF.

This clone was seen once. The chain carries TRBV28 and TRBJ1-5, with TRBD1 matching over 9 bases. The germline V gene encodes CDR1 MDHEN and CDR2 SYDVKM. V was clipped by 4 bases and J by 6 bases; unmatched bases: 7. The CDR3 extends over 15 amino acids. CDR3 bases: TGTGCCAGCAGTTCAACTGGACAGGGGACTCAGCCCCAGCATTTT. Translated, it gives CASSSTGQGTQPQHF.

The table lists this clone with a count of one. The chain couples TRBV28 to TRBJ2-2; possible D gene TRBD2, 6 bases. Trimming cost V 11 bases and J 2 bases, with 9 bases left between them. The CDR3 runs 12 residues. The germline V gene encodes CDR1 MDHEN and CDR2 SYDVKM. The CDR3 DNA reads TGTGCCTGCGGGGCCAACACCGGGGAGCTGTTTTTT. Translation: CACGANTGELFF. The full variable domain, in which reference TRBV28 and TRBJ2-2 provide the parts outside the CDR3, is DVKVTQSSRYLVKRTGEKVFLECVQDMDHENMFWYRQDPGLGLRLIYFSYDVKMKEKGDIPEGYSVSREKKERFSLILESASTNQTSMYLCACGANTGELFFGEGSRLTVL.

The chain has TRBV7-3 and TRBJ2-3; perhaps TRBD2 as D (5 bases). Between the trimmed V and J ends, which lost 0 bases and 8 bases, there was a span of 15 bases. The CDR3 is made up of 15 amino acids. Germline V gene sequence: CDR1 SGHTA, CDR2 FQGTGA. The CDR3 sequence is CASSLTGLGRSTQYF. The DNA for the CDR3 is TGTGCCAGCAGCTTAACCGGACTTGGAAGGTCTACGCAGTATTTT.

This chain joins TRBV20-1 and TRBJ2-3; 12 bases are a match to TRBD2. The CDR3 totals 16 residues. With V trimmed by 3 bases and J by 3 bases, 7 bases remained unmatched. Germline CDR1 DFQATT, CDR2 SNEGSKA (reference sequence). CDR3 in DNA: TGCAGTGCTAGTCCACGGACTAGCGGGGTGACAGATACGCAGTATTTT. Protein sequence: CSASPRTSGVTDTQYF.

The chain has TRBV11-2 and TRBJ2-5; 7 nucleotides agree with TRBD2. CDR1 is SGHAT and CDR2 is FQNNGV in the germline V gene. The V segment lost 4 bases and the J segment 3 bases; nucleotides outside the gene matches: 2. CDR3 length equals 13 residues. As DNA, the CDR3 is TGTGCCAGCAGCTCTGGACTAGAAGAGACCCAGTACTTC. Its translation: CASSSGLEETQYF.

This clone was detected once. CDR3 DNA: TGTGCCAGCAGCCCGCAGACAGGGGGCGTCCCCTATGAAGCTTTCTTT. Amino acids: CASSPQTGGVPYEAFF. The chain couples TRBV9 to TRBJ1-1; 10 positions match TRBD1. Germline trimming cut 4 bases from V and 7 bases from J; bases unmatched to any gene: 13. The CDR3 is 16 residues long. The germline CDR1 and CDR2 sequences are SGDLS and YYNGEE.

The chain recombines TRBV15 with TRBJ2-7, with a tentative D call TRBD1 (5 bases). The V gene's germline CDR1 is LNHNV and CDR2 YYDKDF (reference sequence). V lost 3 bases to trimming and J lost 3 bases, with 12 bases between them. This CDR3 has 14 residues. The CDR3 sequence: CATSSGREGYEQYF. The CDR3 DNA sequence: TGTGCCACCAGCAGTGGCAGGGAAGGCTACGAGCAGTACTTC.

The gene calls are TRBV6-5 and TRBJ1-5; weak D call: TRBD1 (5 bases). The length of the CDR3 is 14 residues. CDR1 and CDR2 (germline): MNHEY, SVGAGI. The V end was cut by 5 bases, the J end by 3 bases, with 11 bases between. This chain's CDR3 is CASSRAGTNQPQHF. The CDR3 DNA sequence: TGTGCCAGCAGTCGGGCAGGGACCAATCAGCCCCAGCATTTT.

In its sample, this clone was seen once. The CDR3: CASRETRGNQPQHF. The CDR3 nucleotides read TGTGCCAGCAGAGAGACCAGGGGCAATCAGCCCCAGCATTTT. The genes are TRBV6-5 and TRBJ1-5; D is possibly TRBD1 (5 bases). Looked up from germline, CDR1 is MNHEY and CDR2 is SVGAGI. The CDR3 runs 14 residues. V shed 6 bases and J shed 2 bases, with 11 bases lying between them.

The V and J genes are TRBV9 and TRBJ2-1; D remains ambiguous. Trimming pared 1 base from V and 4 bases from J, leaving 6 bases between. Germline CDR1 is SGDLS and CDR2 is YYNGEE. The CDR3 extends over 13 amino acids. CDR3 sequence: CASSVLYYNEQFF. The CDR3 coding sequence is TGTGCCAGCAGCGTACTGTATTACAATGAGCAGTTCTTC.

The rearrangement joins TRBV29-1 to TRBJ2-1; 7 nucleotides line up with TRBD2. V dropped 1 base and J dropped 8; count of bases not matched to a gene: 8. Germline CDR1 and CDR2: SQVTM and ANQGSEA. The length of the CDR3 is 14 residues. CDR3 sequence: CSVEGGGEGDEQFF. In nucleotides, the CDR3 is TGCAGCGTTGAAGGTGGGGGGGAAGGGGATGAGCAGTTCTTC.

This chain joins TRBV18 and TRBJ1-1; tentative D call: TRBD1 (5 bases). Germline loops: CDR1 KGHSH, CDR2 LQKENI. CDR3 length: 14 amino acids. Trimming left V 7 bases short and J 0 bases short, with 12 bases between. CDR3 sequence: CASFSTAMNTEAFF. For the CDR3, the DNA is TGTGCCAGCTTTTCGACAGCGATGAACACTGAAGCTTTCTTT.

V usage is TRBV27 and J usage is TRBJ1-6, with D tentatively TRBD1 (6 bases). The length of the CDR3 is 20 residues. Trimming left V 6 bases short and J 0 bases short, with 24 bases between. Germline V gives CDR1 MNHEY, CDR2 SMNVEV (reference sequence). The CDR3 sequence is CASSPQRGGVLSSYNSPLHF. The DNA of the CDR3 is TGTGCCAGCAGCCCTCAGCGGGGGGGCGTACTAAGCTCCTATAATTCACCCCTCCACTTT.

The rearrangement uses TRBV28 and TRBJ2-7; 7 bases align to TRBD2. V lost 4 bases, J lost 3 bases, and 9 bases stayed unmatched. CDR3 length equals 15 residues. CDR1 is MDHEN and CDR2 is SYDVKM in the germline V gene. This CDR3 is CASSSIRDYNYEQYF. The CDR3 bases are TGTGCCAGCAGTTCCATCCGGGACTATAACTACGAGCAGTACTTC.

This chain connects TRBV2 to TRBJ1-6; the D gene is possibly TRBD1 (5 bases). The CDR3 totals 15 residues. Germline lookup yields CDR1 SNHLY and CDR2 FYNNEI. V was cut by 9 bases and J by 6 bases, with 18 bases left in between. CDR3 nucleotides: TGTGCCAGTTTGGGGGGGATGGGCCTTAATTCACCCCTCCACTTT. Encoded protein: CASLGGMGLNSPLHF.

DNA of the CDR3: TGTGCCAGCAGCAGCAGCGGGAGTGGTGAGACCCAGTACTTC. It is translated as CASSSSGSGETQYF. The chain joins TRBV9 to TRBJ2-5; 8 nucleotides line up with TRBD2. Germline loops: CDR1 SGDLS, CDR2 YYNGEE. There are 14 residues in the CDR3. The V segment lost 4 bases and the J segment 5 bases; nucleotides outside the gene matches: 7.